Below, one TCR beta chain is given with its context. In the original processing: Reference gene primer amplification in the assay estimated nucleated cell counts. Sequencing was performed with immunoSEQ multiplex PCR; in TCRdb, only in-frame clones are kept and a portion is missing. V and J calls and clone size are those listed in that table; D and trimming were worked out from the DNA. The repertoire holds some 160,000 clones, with roughly 90% as singletons. This sample stems from a study of blood T cell repertoires in COVID-19. Background on the study: PBMCs, B-cell-depleted T cells, or T cells provided the cDNA or gDNA that made up the material.

The germline V gene encodes CDR1 PRHDT and CDR2 FYEKMQ (reference sequence). V dropped 4 bases and J dropped 4 bases, with 13 bases sitting between them. This CDR3 contains 14 residues. Material: peripheral blood. This rearrangement joins TRBV13 to TRBJ1-2; weak D call: TRBD1 (6 bases). This TCR derives from a man between 18 and 35 years old with COVID-19, enrolled during active disease. CDR3 bases: TGTGCCAGCAGCTCACTAGACAGGTCCTATGGCTACACCTTC. It translates to CASSSLDRSYGYTF.